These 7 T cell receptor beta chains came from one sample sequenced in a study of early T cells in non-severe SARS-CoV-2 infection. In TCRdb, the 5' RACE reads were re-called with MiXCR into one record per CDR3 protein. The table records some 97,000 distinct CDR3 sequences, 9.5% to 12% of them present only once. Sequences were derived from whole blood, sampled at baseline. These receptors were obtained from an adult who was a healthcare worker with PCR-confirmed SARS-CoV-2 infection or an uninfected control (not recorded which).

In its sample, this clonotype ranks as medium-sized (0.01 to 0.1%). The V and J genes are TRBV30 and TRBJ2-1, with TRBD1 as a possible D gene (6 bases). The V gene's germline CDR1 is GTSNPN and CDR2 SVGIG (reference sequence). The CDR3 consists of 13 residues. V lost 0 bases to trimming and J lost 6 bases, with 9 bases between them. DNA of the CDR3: TGTGCCTGGAGTGTACTCAGGGGCAATGAGCAGTTCTTC. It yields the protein CAWSVLRGNEQFF.

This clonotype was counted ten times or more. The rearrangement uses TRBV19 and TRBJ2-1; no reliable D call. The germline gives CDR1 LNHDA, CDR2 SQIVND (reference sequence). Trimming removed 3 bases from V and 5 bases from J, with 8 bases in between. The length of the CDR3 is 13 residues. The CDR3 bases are TGTGCCAGTAGTATTGGTAGGGACAATGAGCAGTTCTTC. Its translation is CASSIGRDNEQFF.

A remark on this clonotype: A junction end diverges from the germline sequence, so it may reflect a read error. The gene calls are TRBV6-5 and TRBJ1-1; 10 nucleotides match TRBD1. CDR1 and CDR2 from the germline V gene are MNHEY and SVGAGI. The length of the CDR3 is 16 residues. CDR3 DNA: TGTACCAGCAGTTATATCAGGACAGGGGGGGCCACTGAAGCTTTCTTT. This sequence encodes CTSSYIRTGGATEAFF.

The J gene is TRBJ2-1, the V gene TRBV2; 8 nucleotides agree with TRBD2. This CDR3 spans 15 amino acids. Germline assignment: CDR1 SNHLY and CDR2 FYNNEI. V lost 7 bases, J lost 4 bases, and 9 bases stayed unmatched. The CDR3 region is CASTLSPGGYNEQFF. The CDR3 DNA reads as TGTGCCAGCACTCTCTCTCCGGGAGGGTACAATGAGCAGTTCTTC.

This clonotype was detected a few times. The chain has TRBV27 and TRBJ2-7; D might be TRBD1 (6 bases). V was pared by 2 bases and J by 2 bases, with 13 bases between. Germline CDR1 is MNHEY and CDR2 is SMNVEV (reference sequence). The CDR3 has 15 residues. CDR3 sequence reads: CASSLTGTVPYEQYF. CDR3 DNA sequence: TGTGCCAGCAGTTTAACAGGGACGGTCCCCTACGAGCAGTACTTC.

The CDR3 spells CSVTHTGGGNEQYF. CDR3 DNA: TGCAGCGTGACCCATACAGGGGGCGGGAACGAGCAGTACTTC. This chain links TRBV29-1 with TRBJ2-7, with 9 bases that match TRBD1. Germline V gives CDR1 SQVTM, CDR2 ANQGSEA. CDR3 length: 14 amino acids. V lost 6 bases to trimming and J lost 5 bases; unmatched junction nucleotides: 11.

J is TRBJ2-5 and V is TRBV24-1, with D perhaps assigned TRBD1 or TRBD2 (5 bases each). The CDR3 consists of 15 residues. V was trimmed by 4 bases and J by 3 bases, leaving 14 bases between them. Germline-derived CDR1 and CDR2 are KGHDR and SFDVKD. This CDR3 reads CATSDPGTEEETQYF. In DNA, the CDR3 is TGTGCCACCAGTGACCCCGGGACGGAAGAAGAGACCCAGTACTTC.